Below, one TCR beta chain is given with its context. Its cognate antigen is unknown. These data originate in a study of graft-versus-host responses after intestinal transplantation. As for the study in general: Transplantation in recipients was multivisceral, liver-intestinal, or isolated intestinal.

Regarding the study as a whole: Some GvH clones were seen earlier in gut or blood, suggesting intestinal origin. High graft-versus-host to host-versus-graft clonal ratios were seen in allografts of patients with graft-donor T cell macrochimerism. GvH clone levels peaked in circulation, and this peak was associated with early post-transplant HvG declines.

Clones were read by immunoSEQ multiplex PCR, and TCRdb kept only the in-frame ones, dropping some. The table shows about 43,000 clones, with roughly 94% occurring only once. Trimming cost V 5 bases and J 3 bases, with 10 bases left between them. CDR1 is WNHNN and CDR2 is SYGVQD in the germline V gene (reference sequence). The CDR3 contains 13 residues. This TCR came from a human patient who received an intestinal transplant, so some T cells may come from the graft donor. The rearrangement links TRBV10-1 to TRBJ1-2, with no clear D. Here the sequenced sample was PBMCs, taken more than 310 days after intestinal transplant. Written as DNA, the CDR3 is TGCGCCAGCAGTCTAGCCAGAGACTATGGCTACACCTTC. This gives the protein CASSLARDYGYTF.